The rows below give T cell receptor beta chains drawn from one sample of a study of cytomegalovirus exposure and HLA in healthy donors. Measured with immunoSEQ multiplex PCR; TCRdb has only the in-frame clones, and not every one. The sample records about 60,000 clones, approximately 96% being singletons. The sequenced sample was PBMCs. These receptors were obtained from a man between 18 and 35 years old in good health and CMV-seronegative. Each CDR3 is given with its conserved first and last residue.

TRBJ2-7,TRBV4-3,CASSLQRSSYEQYF
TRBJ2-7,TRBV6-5,CASSYTTRDTQYF
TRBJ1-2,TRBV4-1,CASSQVPGQGVDGYTF
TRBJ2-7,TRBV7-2,CASTSLRGQGAYEQYF
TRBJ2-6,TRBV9,CASSSGAGANVLTF
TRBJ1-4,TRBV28,CASSEYGNLGTNEKLFF
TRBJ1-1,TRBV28,CASSRFEGGMNTEAFF
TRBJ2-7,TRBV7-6,CASSKGQGLNYEQYF
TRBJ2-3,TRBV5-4,CASSSAGWSDTQYF
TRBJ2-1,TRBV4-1,CASSARLANEQFF
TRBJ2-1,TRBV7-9,CASSSDRGGTSGSRDEQFF
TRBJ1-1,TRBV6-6,CASSYGQQNTEAFF
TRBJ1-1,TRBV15,CATSRDQGGWNTEAFF
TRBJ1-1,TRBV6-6,CASSFVGNTEAFF
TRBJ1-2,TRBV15,CATSSGQGVGYGYTF
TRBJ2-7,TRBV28,CASSITGFGQYF
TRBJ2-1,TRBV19,CASSSSISYNEQFF
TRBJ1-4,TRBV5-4,CASSLDRGDEKLFF
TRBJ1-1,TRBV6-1,CASRVLDRENTEAFF
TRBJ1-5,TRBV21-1,CASSKAGKEQPQHF
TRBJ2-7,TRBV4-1,CASSQGLGGSIYEQYF
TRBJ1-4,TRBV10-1,CASSPGQGNEKLFF
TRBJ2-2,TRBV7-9,CASSFGQGGGELFF
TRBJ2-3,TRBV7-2,CASSFDRGGADTQYF
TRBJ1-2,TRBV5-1,CASSLVAGTGGGYGYTF
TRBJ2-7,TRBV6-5,CASSYGTSPYEQYF
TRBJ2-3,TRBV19,CASSISSLAGRTDTQYF
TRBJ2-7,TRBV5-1,CASSSIPGQISYEQYF
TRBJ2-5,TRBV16,CASSQFAQSETQYF
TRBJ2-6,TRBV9,CASSVAGTGANVLTF
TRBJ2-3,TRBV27,CASSPITGDTQYF
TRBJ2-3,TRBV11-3,CASSLSPGTSRATQYF
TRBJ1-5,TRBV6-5,CASSSGIGGVQPQHF
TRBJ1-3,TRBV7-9,CASSFHQDSGNTIYF
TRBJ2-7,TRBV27,CASTSNLEYEQYF
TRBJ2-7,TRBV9,CASSVGLAGAYEQYF
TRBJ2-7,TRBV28,CASRVGYEQYF
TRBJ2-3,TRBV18,CASSQQREGDTQYF
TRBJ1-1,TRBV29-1,CSVRGRLNTEAFF
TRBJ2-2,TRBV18,CASSPSDRPVNTGELFF
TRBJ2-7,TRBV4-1,CASSPRDNYEQYF
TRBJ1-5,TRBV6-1,CASSDWRNQPQHF
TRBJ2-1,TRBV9,CASSDSDSPYNEQFF
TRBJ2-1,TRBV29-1,CSVERSGVNNEQFF
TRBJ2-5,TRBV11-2,CASSPESVTQYF
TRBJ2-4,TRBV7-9,CASTDGGGLNIQYF
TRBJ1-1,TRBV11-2,CASSLIRSTEAFF
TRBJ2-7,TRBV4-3,CASSQGGSYEQYF
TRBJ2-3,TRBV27,CASSSGSDTQYF
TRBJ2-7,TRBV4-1,CASSHKMTVEFSYEQYF
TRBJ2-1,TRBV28,CASSFPLAGGMNEQFF
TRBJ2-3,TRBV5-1,CASSLAVGTDTQYF
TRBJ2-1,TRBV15,CATSREAVSSYNEQFF
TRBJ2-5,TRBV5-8,CASSLVGSLETQYF
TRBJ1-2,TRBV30,CAWSWTGGYTF